One and the same sample provided the 27 T cell receptor beta chains below, sequenced in a study of glioma-infiltrating T cells (dated by TCRdb to between 2015 and 2016). Sequencing instrument: Illumina MiSeq. TCR alpha and beta CDR3 regions were amplified with the iRepertoire nested amplicon-rescue multiplex PCR (arm-PCR) platform from RNA. In-frame beta chains were kept once TCRdb had trimmed the public reads at Q25 with fastp and called clones with MiXCR. Entries are consolidated by CDR3 protein sequence, retaining the most common genes and DNA. Counted in this sample were about 180,000 distinct CDR3 sequences; over 40% of them appeared once. Of the sample, around 4.9% is held by the ten largest clones. The sample comprised glioma tissue, nonneoplastic brain tissue, or PBMCs (not recorded which). Receptors were obtained from a human donor with low-grade glioma or glioblastoma, undergoing nonglioma brain surgery, or in good health (not recorded which).

This clonotype has at least ten counts. This chain joins TRBV27 and TRBJ2-1; 8 bases align to TRBD1. Germline V gene data show CDR1 as MNHEY and CDR2 as SMNVEV (reference sequence). The CDR3 spans 14 residues. V trimming: 5 bases; J trimming: 8 bases; junction bases outside the gene matches: 8. The CDR3 is CASSLQQGVDEQFF. The CDR3 DNA reads as TGTGCCAGCAGTCTCCAACAGGGGGTGGATGAGCAGTTCTTC.

Of note for this clonotype: A much bigger clone sits one base away, suggesting this may be a read error. The V and J genes are TRBV20-1 and TRBJ2-5, with unresolved D. Germline V gene data show CDR1 as DFQATT and CDR2 as SNEGSKA (reference sequence). CDR3 length: 11 residues. V was shortened by 6 bases and J by 1 base, with 6 bases between the two germline ends. CDR3 bases: TGCAGTGCCCACGCCCAAGAGACCCAGTACTTC. Its protein is CSAHAQETQYF.

A remark on this clonotype: A much larger clone sits a single nucleotide away, making a read error possible. This chain links TRBV24-1 with TRBJ2-5; D is undetermined. The CDR3 length is 13 residues. The germline CDR1 and CDR2 sequences are KGHDR and SFDVKD. The CDR3 region has the DNA TGTGCCACCATTGATTCGTACCAAGAGACCCAGTACTTC. The encoded protein is CATIDSYQETQYF.

This chain links TRBV30 with TRBJ1-2; D is ambiguous. The CDR3 spans 11 residues. Germline V gene data show CDR1 as GTSNPN and CDR2 as SVGIG (reference sequence). V dropped 7 bases and J dropped 2 bases, with 8 bases sitting between them. The CDR3 loop reads CAFTGNYGYTF. The CDR3 DNA reads as TGTGCCTTCACCGGGAACTATGGCTACACCTTC.

V is TRBV11-2 and J is TRBJ1-5; maybe TRBD1 (5 bases). CDR3 length equals 14 residues. Between the trimmed V and J ends, which lost 4 bases and 7 bases, there was a span of 14 bases. Germline-derived CDR1 and CDR2 are SGHAT and FQNNGV. The CDR3 sequence is CASSSQETGQPQHF. The CDR3 nucleotides are TGTGCCAGCAGCTCACAGGAGACGGGCCAGCCCCAGCATTTT.

This sequence joins TRBV29-1 and TRBJ2-7; 7 nucleotides match TRBD1. This CDR3 is 13 amino acids long. Germline CDR1 reads SQVTM; CDR2 reads ANQGSEA. V shed 4 bases and J 0 bases; nucleotides not matched to a gene: 3. CDR3 protein: CSVGQGYSYEQYF. For the CDR3, the DNA is TGCAGCGTTGGACAGGGTTACTCCTACGAGCAGTACTTC.

This clonotype was seen many times. V and J are TRBV27 and TRBJ1-1, with D unclear. CDR1 is MNHEY, CDR2 SMNVEV, per germline (reference sequence). The V end was cut by 0 bases, the J end by 5 bases, with 7 bases between. The CDR3 is 13 residues long. CDR3 in DNA: TGTGCCAGCAGTTTATCCCTCCTGACTGAAGCTTTCTTT. Protein product: CASSLSLLTEAFF.

In its sample, this clonotype was seen many times. V usage is TRBV7-6 and J usage is TRBJ2-5; 11 nucleotides agree with TRBD2. There are 14 residues in the CDR3. Germline V gene lookup returns CDR1 SGHVS and CDR2 FNYEAQ. The V and J ends lost 2 bases and 4 bases, in that order; junction bases with no gene match: 0. CDR3 sequence reads: CASSLLAGGETQYF. DNA for the CDR3: TGTGCCAGCAGCTTACTAGCGGGAGGAGAGACCCAGTACTTC.

Notes on this clonotype: Possible read error: a much larger clone is one base away. CDR3 sequence reads: CASSQMTPRNEQFF. The DNA of the CDR3 is TGTGCCAGTAGCCAGATGACCCCGCGCAATGAGCAGTTCTTC. The rearrangement uses TRBV19 and TRBJ2-1; no reliable D call. V dropped 6 bases and J dropped 6 bases, with 15 bases sitting between them. Germline lookup yields CDR1 LNHDA and CDR2 SQIVND (reference sequence). The CDR3 extends over 14 amino acids.

As to this clonotype: It may be a read error: a sequence one base away is much more abundant. This chain's CDR3 is CASSYSARGKDNEQFF. The CDR3 DNA is TGTGCCAGCAGTTACTCGGCTAGGGGGAAGGACAATGAGCAGTTCTTC. The chain is built from TRBV6-6 and TRBJ2-1; D may be TRBD1 (6 bases). The ends were cut back, 0 bases at V and 5 bases at J, with 14 bases in the middle. Germline lookup yields CDR1 MNHNY and CDR2 SVGAGI (reference sequence). The CDR3 extends over 16 amino acids.

This clonotype has ten or more counts. The chain uses TRBV28 and TRBJ2-5, with 10 bases aligning to TRBD1. The CDR3 contains 17 residues. Looked up from germline, CDR1 is MDHEN and CDR2 is SYDVKM. V lost 6 bases to trimming and J lost 1 base; unmatched junction nucleotides: 11. The chain's CDR3 is CASRTPGQGRFQETQYF. The CDR3 nucleotides read TGTGCCAGCAGAACCCCGGGACAGGGGCGATTCCAAGAGACCCAGTACTTC.

Regarding this clonotype: Sequence at one end of the junction differs from germline and may be a read error. The chain is built from TRBV19 and TRBJ2-1; 14 nucleotides agree with TRBD2. Per germline, CDR1 LNHDA and CDR2 SQIVND (reference sequence). The CDR3 spans 18 residues. The CDR3 loop is CANSIPRRLAGGANEQFF. The CDR3 DNA reads as TGTGCCAATAGTATTCCTCGAAGACTAGCGGGAGGGGCTAATGAGCAGTTCTTC. Drawing the rest from reference TRBV19 and TRBJ2-1, the complete variable domain is DGGITQSPKYLFRKEGQNVTLSCEQNLNHDAMYWYRQDPGQGLRLIYYSQIVNDFQKGDIAEGYSVSREKKESFPLTVTSAQKNPTAFYLCANSIPRRLAGGANEQFFGPGTRLTVL.

The chain carries TRBV29-1 and TRBJ1-5, with D possibly TRBD1 on 6 matching bases. Trimming removed 8 bases at V and 4 bases at J, with 15 bases between. The CDR3 sequence is 13 residues long. The germline V gene encodes CDR1 SQVTM and CDR2 ANQGSEA. CDR3 bases: TGCAGCCTTGGAGGACAGCAGAATCAGCCCCAGCATTTT. Protein sequence: CSLGGQQNQPQHF.

This clonotype occurred many times. The gene calls are TRBV20-1 and TRBJ1-1; tentative D call: TRBD1 (5 bases). The V gene lost 6 bases and the J gene lost 1 base, with 9 bases spanning the gap. The length of the CDR3 is 12 residues. Germline CDR1 DFQATT, CDR2 SNEGSKA (reference sequence). CDR3 coding DNA: TGCAGTGCCCCCGACAGGAACACTGAAGCTTTCTTT. Translated: CSAPDRNTEAFF.

As to this clonotype: A clone one base away is much larger, so this may be a read error. This chain uses TRBV12-3 or TRBV12-4 with TRBJ1-3; D is unresolved. This CDR3 has 14 residues. Trimming shortened V by 6 bases and J by 1 base, and 10 bases separated the two germline ends. The CDR3 protein is CASSEGRSGNTIYF. DNA of the CDR3: TGTGCCAGCAGCGAAGGGAGATCTGGAAACACCATATATTTT.

This clonotype rates as medium-sized. The chain carries TRBV6-1 and TRBJ1-1, with TRBD1 matching over 7 bases. CDR1 and CDR2 (germline): MNHNS, SASEGT. Losses at the gene ends were 3 bases for V and 1 base for J; bases not matched to a gene: 5. This CDR3 comprises 15 residues. This CDR3 is CASSDTGTANTEAFF. CDR3 in DNA: TGTGCCAGCAGTGACACCGGGACAGCGAACACTGAAGCTTTCTTT.

This clonotype occurred a few times. A much larger clone lies a single base off, so this may be a read error. V usage is TRBV20-1 and J usage is TRBJ2-1, with D possibly matching TRBD1 (6 bases). Germline V gene lookup returns CDR1 DFQATT and CDR2 SNEGSKA (reference sequence). The CDR3 consists of 13 residues. The CDR3 sequence: CTLQGSVYNEQFF. DNA for the CDR3: TGCACCCTACAGGGTTCCGTCTACAATGAGCAGTTCTTC.

A word on this clonotype: This may be a read error, as it is one base from a much larger clone. The rearrangement links TRBV10-3 to TRBJ2-3; possible D gene TRBD2, 5 bases. Germline CDR1 ENHRY, CDR2 SYGVKD. V was trimmed by 0 bases and J by 5 bases, leaving 12 bases between them. The CDR3 contains 15 residues. The chain's CDR3 is CAISESCSAGDTQYF. In DNA form, the CDR3 reads TGTGCCATCAGTGAGTCGTGTAGCGCCGGAGATACGCAGTATTTT.

This clonotype was counted a single time. Compared with germline, one end of the junction differs, possibly owing to a read error. The rearrangement joins TRBV7-9 to TRBJ2-7; no reliable D call. This CDR3 is 14 amino acids long. Germline CDR1 is SEHNR and CDR2 is FQNEAQ (reference sequence). This chain's CDR3 is CASSPGTKTYEQHF. The DNA for the CDR3 is TGTGCCAGCAGCCCCGGCACCAAAACCTACGAGCAGCACTTC.

The V and J genes are TRBV12-3 or TRBV12-4 and TRBJ1-2, with D unresolved. The CDR3 length is 15 residues. V dropped 3 bases and J dropped 7 bases, with 18 bases sitting between them. The CDR3 sequence: CASSFARPHSGGYTF. The CDR3 DNA sequence: TGTGCCAGCAGTTTTGCCCGGCCCCATAGTGGTGGCTACACCTTC.

Concerning this clonotype: A read error may produce the germline difference seen at one junction end. Here the CDR3 reads CASSIDWDSDSYNEHFF. The CDR3 DNA sequence: TGTGCCAGTAGTATAGACTGGGACAGCGACTCCTACAATGAGCATTTCTTC. The chain employs TRBV19 and TRBJ2-1; 7 nucleotides line up with TRBD1. In germline, CDR1 is LNHDA, CDR2 SQIVND (reference sequence). This CDR3 comprises 17 residues.

On this clonotype: Given a much more abundant clone one base away, this may be a read error. The chain recombines TRBV2 with TRBJ1-2; D gene ambiguous. This CDR3 is 14 amino acids long. V dropped 4 bases and J dropped 2 bases, with 11 bases sitting between them. The germline gives CDR1 SNHLY, CDR2 FYNNEI. CDR3 protein: CASSAEGGNYGYTF. CDR3 in DNA: TGTGCCAGCAGTGCGGAAGGAGGGAACTATGGCTACACCTTC.

A remark on this clonotype: At one of its ends the junction is not consistent with the germline gene, which may arise from a read error. This chain joins TRBV2 and TRBJ2-3; TRBD1 aligns across 7 bases. The CDR3 spans 16 residues. CDR1 is SNHLY and CDR2 is FYNNEI in the germline V gene. The CDR3 sequence: CASSDLANLGTDTKYF. The CDR3, as DNA: TGTGCCAGCAGTGACCTGGCTAATCTTGGGACAGATACGAAGTATTTT.

This clonotype was counted only a few times. The chain links TRBV3-1 to TRBJ2-7; 13 nucleotides line up with TRBD2. The V gene end was trimmed by 2 bases and the J gene end by 4 bases; junction bases not matched to a gene: 2. CDR1 LGHDT and CDR2 YNNKEL come from the germline V gene (reference sequence). This CDR3 is 15 amino acids long. For the CDR3, the DNA is TGTGCCAGCAGCCAAACGACTAGCGGGAGGTACGAGCAGTACTTC. The encoded protein is CASSQTTSGRYEQYF.

J is TRBJ2-2 and V is TRBV3-1; 7 positions match TRBD1. The CDR3 runs 15 residues. Germline V gives CDR1 LGHDT, CDR2 YNNKEL (reference sequence). Trimming took 3 bases from V and 6 from J; bases not matched to a gene: 7. CDR3 residues: CASSQRQGVSGELFF. In DNA, the CDR3 is TGTGCCAGCAGCCAGAGACAGGGCGTATCCGGGGAGCTGTTTTTT.

The V and J genes are TRBV7-2 and TRBJ1-4; maybe TRBD1 (5 bases). Germline CDR1 SGHTA, CDR2 FQGNSA. Trimming stripped 1 base from V and 7 bases from J, with 7 bases between. The CDR3 is made up of 13 amino acids. CDR3 sequence (DNA): TGTGCCAGCAGCTTAGACCAGGGTGAAAAACTGTTTTTT. Translating it yields CASSLDQGEKLFF.

Many counts were recorded for this clonotype. This chain links TRBV3-1 with TRBJ1-5, with a possible D match to TRBD1 (6 bases). There are 14 residues in the CDR3. Germline-derived CDR1 and CDR2 are LGHDT and YNNKEL (reference sequence). Trimming shortened V by 3 bases and J by 10 bases, and 16 bases separated the two germline ends. CDR3 DNA sequence: TGTGCCAGCAGCCAGGGGGACAAAGGCATCCCCCAGCATTTT. Amino acids: CASSQGDKGIPQHF.